This entry is about one T cell receptor beta chain. Its antigen remains unknown. Germline CDR1 SEHNR, CDR2 FQNEAQ (reference sequence). Trimming left V 2 bases short and J 0 bases short, with 12 bases between. This CDR3 is built from 16 residues. This specimen belongs to a study of T cell responses to AZD1222 COVID-19 vaccine. General study findings and limits: Only six individuals given AZD1222 were seropositive at baseline.

Assay used: immunoSEQ multiplex PCR; TCRdb lists only in-frame clones, some missing. The profile shows about 200,000 clones, roughly 92% of them singletons. The starting material was peripheral blood, obtained 28 days after the second AZD1222 dose. This receptor was taken from an adult who received the AZD1222 COVID-19 vaccine. The chain couples TRBV7-9 to TRBJ2-3, with unresolved D. Here the CDR3 reads CASSLMLGLSTDTQYF. The CDR3 DNA sequence: TGTGCCAGCAGCTTAATGCTGGGGTTGAGCACAGATACGCAGTATTTT.